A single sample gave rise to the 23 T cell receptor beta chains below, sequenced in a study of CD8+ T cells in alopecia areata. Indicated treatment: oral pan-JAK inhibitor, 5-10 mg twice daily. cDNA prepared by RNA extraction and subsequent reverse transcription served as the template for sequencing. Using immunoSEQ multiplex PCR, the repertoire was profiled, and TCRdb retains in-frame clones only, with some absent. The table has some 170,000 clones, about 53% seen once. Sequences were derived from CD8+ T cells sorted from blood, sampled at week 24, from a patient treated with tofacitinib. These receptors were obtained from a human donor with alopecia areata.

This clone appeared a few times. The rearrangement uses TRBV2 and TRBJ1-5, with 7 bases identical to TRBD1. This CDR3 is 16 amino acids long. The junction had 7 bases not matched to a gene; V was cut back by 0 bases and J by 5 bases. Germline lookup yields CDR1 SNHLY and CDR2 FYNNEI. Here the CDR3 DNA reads TGTGCCAGCAGTGAAGCGCCGGGACAGAGCGATCAGCCCCAGCATTTT. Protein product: CASSEAPGQSDQPQHF.

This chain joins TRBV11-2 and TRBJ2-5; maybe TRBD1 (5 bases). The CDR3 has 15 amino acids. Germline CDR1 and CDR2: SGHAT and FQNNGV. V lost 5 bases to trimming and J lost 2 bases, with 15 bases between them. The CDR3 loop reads CASSREAGRQETQYF. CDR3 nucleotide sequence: TGTGCCAGCAGCCGAGAAGCAGGGCGGCAAGAGACCCAGTACTTC.

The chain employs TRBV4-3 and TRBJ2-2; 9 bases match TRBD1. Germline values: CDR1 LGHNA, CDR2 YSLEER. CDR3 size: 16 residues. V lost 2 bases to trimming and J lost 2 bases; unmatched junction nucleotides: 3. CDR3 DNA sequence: TGCGCCAGCAGCCAACTGACAGGGGGAAACACCGGGGAGCTGTTTTTT. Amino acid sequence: CASSQLTGGNTGELFF.

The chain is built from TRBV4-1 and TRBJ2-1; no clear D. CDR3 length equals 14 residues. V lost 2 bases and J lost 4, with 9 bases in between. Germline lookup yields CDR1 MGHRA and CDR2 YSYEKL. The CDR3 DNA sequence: TGCGCCAGCAGCCAAACATACGGATACAATGAGCAGTTCTTC. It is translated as CASSQTYGYNEQFF.

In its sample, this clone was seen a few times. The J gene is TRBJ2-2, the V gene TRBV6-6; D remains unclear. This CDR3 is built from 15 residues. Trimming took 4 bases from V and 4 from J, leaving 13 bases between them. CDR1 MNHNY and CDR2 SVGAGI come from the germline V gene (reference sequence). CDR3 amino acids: CASSSLARVTGELFF. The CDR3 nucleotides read TGTGCCAGCAGTTCTCTCGCACGGGTCACCGGGGAGCTGTTTTTT.

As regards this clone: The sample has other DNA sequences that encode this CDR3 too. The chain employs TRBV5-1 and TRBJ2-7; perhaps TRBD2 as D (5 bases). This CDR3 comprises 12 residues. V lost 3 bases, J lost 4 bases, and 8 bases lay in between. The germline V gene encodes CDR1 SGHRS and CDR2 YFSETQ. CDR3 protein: CASSSDSYEQYF. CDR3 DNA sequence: TGCGCCAGCAGCTCGGACTCTTACGAGCAGTACTTC.

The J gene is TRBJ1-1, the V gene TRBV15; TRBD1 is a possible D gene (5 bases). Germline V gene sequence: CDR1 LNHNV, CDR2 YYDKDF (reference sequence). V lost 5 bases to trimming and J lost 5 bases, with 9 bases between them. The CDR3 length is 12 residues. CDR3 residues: CATSPEGTEAFF. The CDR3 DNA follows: TGTGCCACCAGCCCAGAGGGGACTGAAGCTTTCTTT.

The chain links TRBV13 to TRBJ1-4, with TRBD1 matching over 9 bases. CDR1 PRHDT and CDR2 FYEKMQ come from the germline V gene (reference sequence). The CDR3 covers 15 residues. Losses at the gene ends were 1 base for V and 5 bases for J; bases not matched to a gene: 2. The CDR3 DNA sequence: TGTGCCAGCAGCTTAGAGGGACAGGGAAATGAAAAACTGTTTTTT. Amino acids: CASSLEGQGNEKLFF.

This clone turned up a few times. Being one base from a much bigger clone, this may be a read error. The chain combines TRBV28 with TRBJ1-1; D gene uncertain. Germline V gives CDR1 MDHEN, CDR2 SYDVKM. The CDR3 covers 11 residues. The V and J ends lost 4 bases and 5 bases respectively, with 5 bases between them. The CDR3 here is CASSYGTEAFF. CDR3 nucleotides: TGTGCCAGCAGTTACGGGACTGAAGCTTTCTTT.

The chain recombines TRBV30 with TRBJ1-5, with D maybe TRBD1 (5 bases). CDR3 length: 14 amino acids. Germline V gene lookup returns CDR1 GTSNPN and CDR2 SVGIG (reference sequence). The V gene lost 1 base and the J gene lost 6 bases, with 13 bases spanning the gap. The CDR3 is CAWSAGAGRQPQHF. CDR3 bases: TGTGCCTGGAGTGCTGGAGCAGGGCGTCAGCCCCAGCATTTT. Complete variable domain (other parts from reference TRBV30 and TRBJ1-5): SQTIHQWPATLVQPVGSPLSLECTVEGTSNPNLYWYRQAAGRGLQLLFYSVGIGQISSEVPQNLSASRPQDRQFILSSKKLLLSDSGFYLCAWSAGAGRQPQHFGDGTRLSIL.

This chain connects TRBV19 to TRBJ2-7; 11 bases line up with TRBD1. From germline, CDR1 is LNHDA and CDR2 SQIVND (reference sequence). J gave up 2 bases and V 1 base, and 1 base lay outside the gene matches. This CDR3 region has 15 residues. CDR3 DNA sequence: TGTGCCAGTAGTATAGGGACAGGGGGCACCTACGAGCAGTACTTC. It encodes CASSIGTGGTYEQYF.

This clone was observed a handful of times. The CDR3 loop is CASMDRGTDTQYF. The CDR3 region has the DNA TGTGCCAGTATGGACAGGGGTACAGATACGCAGTATTTT. V is TRBV19 and J is TRBJ2-3, with 9 bases that match TRBD1. This CDR3 has 13 residues. Losses at the gene ends were 7 bases for V and 3 bases for J; bases not matched to a gene: 2. CDR1 and CDR2 (germline): LNHDA, SQIVND (reference sequence). The full variable domain, in which reference TRBV19 and TRBJ2-3 provide the parts outside the CDR3, is DGGITQSPKYLFRKEGQNVTLSCEQNLNHDAMYWYRQDPGQGLRLIYYSQIVNDFQKGDIAEGYSVSREKKESFPLTVTSAQKNPTAFYLCASMDRGTDTQYFGPGTRLTVL.

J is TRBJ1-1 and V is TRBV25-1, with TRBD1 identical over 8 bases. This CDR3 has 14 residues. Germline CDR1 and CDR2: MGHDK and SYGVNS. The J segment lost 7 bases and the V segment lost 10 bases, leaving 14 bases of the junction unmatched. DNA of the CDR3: TGTGCCACCGCCGGGACAGGCAGCTCGAGTGAAGCTTTCTTT. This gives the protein CATAGTGSSSEAFF.

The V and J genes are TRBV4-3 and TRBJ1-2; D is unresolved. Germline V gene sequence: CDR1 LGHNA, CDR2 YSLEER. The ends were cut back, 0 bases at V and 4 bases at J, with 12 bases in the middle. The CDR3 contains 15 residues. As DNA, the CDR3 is TGCGCCAGCAGCCAAGACAGGTCCCACCCCTATGGCTACACCTTC. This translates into CASSQDRSHPYGYTF.

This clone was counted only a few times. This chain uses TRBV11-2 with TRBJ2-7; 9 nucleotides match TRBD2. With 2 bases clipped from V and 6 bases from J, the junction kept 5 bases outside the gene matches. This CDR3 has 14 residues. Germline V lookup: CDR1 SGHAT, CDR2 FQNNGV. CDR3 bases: TGTGCCAGCAGCTTAAGCGGGGGGTCAGGCGAGCAGTACTTC. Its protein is CASSLSGGSGEQYF. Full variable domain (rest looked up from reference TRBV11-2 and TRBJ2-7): EAGVAQSPRYKIIEKRQSVAFWCNPISGHATLYWYQQILGQGPKLLIQFQNNGVVDDSQLPKDRFSAERLKGVDSTLKIQPAKLEDSAVYLCASSLSGGSGEQYFGPGTRLTVT.

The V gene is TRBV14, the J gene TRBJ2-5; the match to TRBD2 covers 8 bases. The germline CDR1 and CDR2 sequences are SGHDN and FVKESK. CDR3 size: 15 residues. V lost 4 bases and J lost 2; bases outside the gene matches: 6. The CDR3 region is CASSLAGGPQETQYF. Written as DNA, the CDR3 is TGTGCCAGCAGCCTCGCGGGGGGCCCTCAAGAGACCCAGTACTTC.

DNA of the CDR3: TGTGCCAGCAGCCCCAGCGCCCCCCGAAGGACAGCAACTAATGAAAAACTGTTTTTT. It encodes CASSPSAPRRTATNEKLFF. V usage is TRBV7-6 and J usage is TRBJ1-4; weak D call: TRBD1 (6 bases). V lost 5 bases and J 0 bases, leaving 22 bases between the germline ends. CDR1 and CDR2 from the germline V gene are SGHVS and FNYEAQ. The length of the CDR3 is 19 residues.

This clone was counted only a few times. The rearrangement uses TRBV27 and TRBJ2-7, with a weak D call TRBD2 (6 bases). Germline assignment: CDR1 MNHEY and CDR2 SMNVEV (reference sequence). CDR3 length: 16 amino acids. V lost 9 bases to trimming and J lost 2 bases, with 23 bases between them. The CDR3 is CASRDPSGQIPYEQYF. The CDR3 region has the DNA TGTGCCAGTCGAGACCCCAGCGGGCAGATACCCTACGAGCAGTACTTC.

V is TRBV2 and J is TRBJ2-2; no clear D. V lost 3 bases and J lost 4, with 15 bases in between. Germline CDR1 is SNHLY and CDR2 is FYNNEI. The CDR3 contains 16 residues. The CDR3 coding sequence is TGTGCCAGCAGTGATCAGCCGAAGTTTGGCACCGGGGAGCTGTTTTTT. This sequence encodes CASSDQPKFGTGELFF.

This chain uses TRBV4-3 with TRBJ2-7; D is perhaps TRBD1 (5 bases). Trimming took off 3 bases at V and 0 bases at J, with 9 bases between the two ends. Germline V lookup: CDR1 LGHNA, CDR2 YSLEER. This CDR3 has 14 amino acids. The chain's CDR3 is CASSQHQGSYEQYF. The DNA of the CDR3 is TGCGCCAGCAGCCAGCACCAGGGCTCCTACGAGCAGTACTTC.

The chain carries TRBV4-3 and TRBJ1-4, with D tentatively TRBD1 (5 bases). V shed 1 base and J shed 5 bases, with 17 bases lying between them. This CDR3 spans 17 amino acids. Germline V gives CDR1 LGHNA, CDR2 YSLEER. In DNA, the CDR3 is TGCGCCAGCAGCCAAGGTGCAGGGATTATCCCAAATGAAAAACTGTTTTTT. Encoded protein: CASSQGAGIIPNEKLFF.

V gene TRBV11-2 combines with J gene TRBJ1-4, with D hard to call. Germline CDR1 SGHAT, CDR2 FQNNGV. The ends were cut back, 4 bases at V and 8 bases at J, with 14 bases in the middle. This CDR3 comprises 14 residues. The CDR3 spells CASSSSSDGEKLFF. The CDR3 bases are TGTGCCAGCAGCTCGAGCTCGGACGGAGAAAAACTGTTTTTT.

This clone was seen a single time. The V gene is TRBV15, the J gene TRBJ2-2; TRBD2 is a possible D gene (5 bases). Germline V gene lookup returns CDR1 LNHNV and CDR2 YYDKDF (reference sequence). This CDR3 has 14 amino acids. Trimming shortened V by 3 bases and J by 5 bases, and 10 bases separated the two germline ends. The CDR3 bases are TGTGCCACCAGCAGTAGAGAGGGAACCGGGGAGCTGTTTTTT. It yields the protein CATSSREGTGELFF.